This T cell receptor (beta chain) comes out of a study of spatial heterogeneity in lung cancer. The overall study: Mean representation of each unique TCR and UMI combination in the raw reads exceeded 9.5 occurrences. Overall study findings and caveats: Ubiquitous expanded tumor TCRs were seen in blood more at resection than at follow-up.

Time point noted: sample taken at primary tumor resection. Samples came from 65 to 75 TRACERx patients with untreated early-stage lung cancer. Whole RNA, which was extracted from tumor, nontumor lung tissue or frozen PBMC, was sequenced without any cell sorting. TCRdb re-analysed the 5' RACE reads in MiXCR, keeping a single row per CDR3 protein. The sample lists about 38,000 distinct CDR3 sequences; about 5.2% were seen once. The CDR3 has 18 amino acids. The germline CDR1 and CDR2 sequences are LNHDA and SQIVND (reference sequence). Trimming at V came to 3 bases and at J to 4 bases, leaving 14 bases not matched to a gene. This clonotype was seen at least ten times. Its antigen is unidentified.

This receptor was obtained from a female donor with early-stage non-small cell lung cancer. The chain couples TRBV19 to TRBJ1-5; 8 bases are a match to TRBD1. Here the sequenced sample was PBMCs, taken at surgery. CDR3 sequence (DNA): TGTGCCAGTAGTATGGACAGGGAAAACCCGAGGCGGAATCAGCCCCAGCATTTT. Translation gives CASSMDRENPRRNQPQHF.